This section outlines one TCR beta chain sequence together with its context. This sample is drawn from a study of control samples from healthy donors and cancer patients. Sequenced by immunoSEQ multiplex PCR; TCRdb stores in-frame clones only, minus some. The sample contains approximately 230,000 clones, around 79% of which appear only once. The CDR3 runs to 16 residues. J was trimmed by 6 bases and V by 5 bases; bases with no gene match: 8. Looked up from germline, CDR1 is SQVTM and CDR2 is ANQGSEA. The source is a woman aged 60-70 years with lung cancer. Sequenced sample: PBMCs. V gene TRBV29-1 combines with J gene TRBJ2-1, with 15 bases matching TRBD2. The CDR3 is CSVYGLAGGWTNEQFF. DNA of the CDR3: TGCAGCGTTTATGGACTAGCGGGAGGGTGGACCAATGAGCAGTTCTTC.